This T cell receptor beta chain comes out of a study of shared clonotypes between healthy human individuals. Here immunoSEQ multiplex PCR was the method, and the copy in TCRdb shows in-frame clones only, minus some. The sample consists of 2 million to 2.5 million clones, more than 85% of them appearing once. The clonotype originates from a man aged 18 to 29 in good health. Some clones in this sample may be carry-over from other donors' samples. Sequencing was carried out using naive CD4+ T cells from PBMCs. Subset described: CD45RA+ positively selected.

This chain's CDR3 is CASSLDHSYEQYF. For the CDR3, the DNA is TGTGCCAGCAGCTTAGACCACAGCTACGAGCAGTACTTC. The V and J genes are TRBV7-8 and TRBJ2-7; no reliable D call. This CDR3 has 13 residues. CDR1 and CDR2 (germline): SGHVS, FQNEAQ. Trimming left V 1 base short and J 3 bases short, with 7 bases between.